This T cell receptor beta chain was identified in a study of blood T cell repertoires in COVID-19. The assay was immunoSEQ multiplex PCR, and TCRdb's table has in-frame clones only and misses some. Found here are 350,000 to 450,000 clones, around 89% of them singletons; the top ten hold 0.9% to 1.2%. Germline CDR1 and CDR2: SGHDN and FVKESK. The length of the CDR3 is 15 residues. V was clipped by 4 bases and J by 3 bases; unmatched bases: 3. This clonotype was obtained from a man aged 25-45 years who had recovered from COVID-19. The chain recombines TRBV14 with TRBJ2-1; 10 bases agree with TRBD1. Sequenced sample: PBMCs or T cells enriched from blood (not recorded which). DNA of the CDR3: TGTGCCAGCAGCCGACAGGGGGCTTACTACAATGAGCAGTTCTTC. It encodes CASSRQGAYYNEQFF.